The next 30 T cell receptor beta chains were all read from a single sample in a study of OX40 agonist ivuxolimab in advanced cancers. Libraries were prepared by immunoSEQ multiplex PCR; TCRdb keeps only in-frame clonotypes and omits some of them. The data contain approximately 60,000 clones, approximately 92% of them singletons. Sequenced material: CD4+ or CD8+ T cells sorted from blood, taken in a trial of the OX40 agonist ivuxolimab. These receptors were taken from an adult with an advanced solid tumor such as melanoma, head and neck, liver or kidney cancer.

This clone was recorded once. The chain couples TRBV27 to TRBJ2-7; 7 bases agree with TRBD2. The V segment lost 7 bases and the J segment 2 bases; nucleotides outside the gene matches: 5. The CDR3 has 13 residues. The germline gives CDR1 MNHEY, CDR2 SMNVEV (reference sequence). The DNA of the CDR3 is TGTGCCAGCAAGCGGGACCAGACCTACGAGCAGTACTTC. Its protein is CASKRDQTYEQYF.

V usage is TRBV6-6 and J usage is TRBJ2-5; D is possibly TRBD2 (5 bases). Trimming removed 4 bases from V and 4 bases from J, with 10 bases in between. Germline V gene data show CDR1 as MNHNY and CDR2 as SVGAGI (reference sequence). The CDR3 contains 13 residues. The CDR3 loop reads CASSSRTLETQYF. CDR3 sequence (DNA): TGTGCCAGCAGTTCCCGGACTCTAGAGACCCAGTACTTC.

The chain couples TRBV5-6 to TRBJ1-4, with D possibly matching TRBD1 (5 bases). With 0 bases removed from V and 7 bases from J, the gap between germline ends came to 10 bases. The germline V gene encodes CDR1 SGHDT and CDR2 YYEEEE. CDR3 length: 14 amino acids. The CDR3 here is CASSLAGRVEKLFF. The CDR3 coding sequence is TGTGCCAGCAGCTTGGCCGGCAGGGTTGAAAAACTGTTTTTT.

This sequence joins TRBV9 and TRBJ2-7; unclear D gene. Germline V gene data show CDR1 as SGDLS and CDR2 as YYNGEE. The CDR3 is 14 residues long. V dropped 0 bases and J dropped 3 bases, with 10 bases sitting between them. CDR3 in amino acids: CASSVGSQNYEQYF. Written as DNA, the CDR3 is TGTGCCAGCAGCGTAGGCAGCCAGAACTACGAGCAGTACTTC.

The chain has TRBV19 and TRBJ2-1; D ambiguous. This CDR3 has 14 amino acids. Germline values: CDR1 LNHDA, CDR2 SQIVND (reference sequence). Trimming took 4 bases from V and 0 from J, leaving 7 bases between them. CDR3 region: CASSRGLSYNEQFF. The CDR3 DNA reads as TGTGCCAGTAGTAGGGGTCTCTCCTACAATGAGCAGTTCTTC.

This sequence joins TRBV10-1 and TRBJ2-7; TRBD2 matches 13 bases. The CDR3 extends over 16 amino acids. The germline CDR1 and CDR2 sequences are WNHNN and SYGVQD (reference sequence). The V and J ends lost 3 bases and 3 bases, in that order; junction bases with no gene match: 5. The CDR3 loop is CASSEGLAGALYEQYF. The CDR3 region has the DNA TGCGCCAGCAGTGAAGGACTAGCGGGAGCCCTCTACGAGCAGTACTTC.

The chain carries TRBV29-1 and TRBJ1-2; D is unclear. The CDR3 sequence is 11 residues long. CDR1 SQVTM and CDR2 ANQGSEA come from the germline V gene. V lost 8 bases and J lost 2, with 9 bases in between. CDR3 nucleotide sequence: TGCAGCACTAGTGGGAACTATGGCTACACCTTC. It is translated as CSTSGNYGYTF.

The V gene is TRBV30, the J gene TRBJ1-1; no reliable D call. Trimming removed 3 bases at V and 2 bases at J, with 13 bases between. This CDR3 region has 14 residues. Per the germline V gene, CDR1 is GTSNPN and CDR2 is SVGIG (reference sequence). The CDR3 is CAWRVDFSNTEAFF. The CDR3 region has the DNA TGTGCCTGGAGAGTCGACTTTTCCAACACTGAAGCTTTCTTT. Using reference TRBV30 and TRBJ1-1 for the parts outside the CDR3, the full variable domain is SQTIHQWPATLVQPVGSPLSLECTVEGTSNPNLYWYRQAAGRGLQLLFYSVGIGQISSEVPQNLSASRPQDRQFILSSKKLLLSDSGFYLCAWRVDFSNTEAFFGQGTRLTVV.

The chain has TRBV5-1 and TRBJ1-2, with 8 bases aligning to TRBD1. V gave up 0 bases and J gave up 3 bases; unmatched junction bases: 4. Germline values: CDR1 SGHRS, CDR2 YFSETQ. The length of the CDR3 is 15 residues. Written as DNA, the CDR3 is TGCGCCAGCAGCTTGGACGGACAGGGAGACTATGGCTACACCTTC. This encodes CASSLDGQGDYGYTF. The full variable domain, its missing parts supplied by reference TRBV5-1 and TRBJ1-2, is KAGVTQTPRYLIKTRGQQVTLSCSPISGHRSVSWYQQTPGQGLQFLFEYFSETQRNKGNFPGRFSGRQFSNSRSEMNVSTLELGDSALYLCASSLDGQGDYGYTFGSGTRLTVV.

The CDR3 sequence is CASSLTGTEAFF. The DNA for the CDR3 is TGTGCCAGCAGCTTAACTGGCACTGAAGCTTTCTTT. The rearrangement joins TRBV11-2 to TRBJ1-1; unclear D gene. CDR3 length: 12 amino acids. Per germline, CDR1 SGHAT and CDR2 FQNNGV. The V end was cut by 2 bases, the J end by 4 bases, with 5 bases between.

CDR3 loop: CASSISGTGVGTGELFF. For the CDR3, the DNA is TGTGCCAGCAGCATCTCCGGGACAGGGGTGGGCACCGGGGAGCTGTTTTTT. The chain recombines TRBV11-2 with TRBJ2-2, with 10 bases matching TRBD1. Germline loops: CDR1 SGHAT, CDR2 FQNNGV. Trimming cost V 5 bases and J 4 bases; bases outside gene matches: 10. The CDR3 totals 17 residues. Together with reference TRBV11-2 and TRBJ2-2, the CDR3 gives the full variable domain: EAGVAQSPRYKIIEKRQSVAFWCNPISGHATLYWYQQILGQGPKLLIQFQNNGVVDDSQLPKDRFSAERLKGVDSTLKIQPAKLEDSAVYLCASSISGTGVGTGELFFGEGSRLTVL.

A remark on this clone: The sample holds other DNA sequences that translate to the same CDR3. This sequence joins TRBV6-5 and TRBJ1-2; perhaps TRBD1 as D (6 bases). The CDR3 is 13 residues long. The germline V and J ends were trimmed by 6 bases and 2 bases, with 10 bases remaining between them. From germline, CDR1 is MNHEY and CDR2 SVGAGI. CDR3 amino acids: CASSLQGNYGYTF. The CDR3 DNA is TGTGCCAGCAGCCTCCAGGGGAACTATGGCTACACCTTC.

Regarding this clone: This CDR3 is also generated by other DNA sequences in the sample. This rearrangement joins TRBV13 to TRBJ2-7; 11 bases are shared with TRBD1. The trim removed 3 bases at V and 4 bases at J, leaving 5 bases unmatched. Germline CDR1 reads PRHDT; CDR2 reads FYEKMQ (reference sequence). The CDR3 length is 15 residues. CDR3 sequence reads: CASSLGTGGPYEQYF. DNA of the CDR3: TGTGCCAGCAGCTTGGGGACAGGGGGTCCATACGAGCAGTACTTC.

This chain links TRBV6-5 with TRBJ2-7; D is possibly TRBD1 (6 bases). CDR3 size: 13 residues. Germline V gene lookup returns CDR1 MNHEY and CDR2 SVGAGI. V lost 8 bases, J lost 2 bases, and 13 bases lay in between. The CDR3 reads CASGWTDTYEQYF. In DNA, the CDR3 is TGTGCCAGCGGGTGGACAGATACCTACGAGCAGTACTTC.

The rearrangement joins TRBV7-8 to TRBJ2-1; TRBD2 matches at 8 bases. This CDR3 is built from 14 residues. Germline CDR1 reads SGHVS; CDR2 reads FQNEAQ. The V and J ends lost 1 base and 8 bases, in that order; junction bases with no gene match: 4. The chain's CDR3 is CASSLDRLAHEQFF. CDR3 bases: TGTGCCAGCAGCTTAGATAGACTAGCGCATGAGCAGTTCTTC.

Remarks on this clone: The junction and the germline gene differ at one end; a read error may be behind it. The chain is built from TRBV2 and TRBJ2-7, with D hard to call. The CDR3 length is 14 residues. Germline V gene lookup returns CDR1 SNHLY and CDR2 FYNNEI. CDR3 region: CASTSVRTSCEQYF. The CDR3 DNA follows: TGTGCCAGCACGTCTGTAAGGACCTCCTGCGAGCAGTACTTC.

The CDR3 is CASSPTDSHEPQHF. As DNA, the CDR3 is TGTGCCAGCTCCCCTACCGACTCACATGAGCCCCAGCATTTT. The chain recombines TRBV18 with TRBJ1-5; D gene unclear. CDR3 size: 14 residues. Trimming shortened V by 6 bases and J by 8 bases, and 17 bases separated the two germline ends. CDR1 is KGHSH, CDR2 LQKENI, per germline.

This clone was detected only once. The genes are TRBV27 and TRBJ2-2, with D perhaps TRBD1 (6 bases). The germline V gene has CDR1 MNHEY and CDR2 SMNVEV (reference sequence). The CDR3 has 15 residues. The V end was cut by 5 bases, the J end by 5 bases, with 15 bases between. The CDR3 reads CASSRSTGTTGELFF. The DNA for the CDR3 is TGTGCCAGCAGTCGGTCGACAGGAACTACCGGGGAGCTGTTTTTT.

The chain recombines TRBV14 with TRBJ1-2; TRBD1 aligns across 8 bases. The germline V gene has CDR1 SGHDN and CDR2 FVKESK. There are 14 residues in the CDR3. Unmatched junction bases numbered 5, after V lost 4 bases and J lost 4 bases. The CDR3: CASSRDRTLYGYTF. For the CDR3, the DNA is TGTGCCAGCAGCCGGGACAGGACCCTCTATGGCTACACCTTC.

This chain joins TRBV7-2 and TRBJ1-4; D is ambiguous. V gave up 1 base and J gave up 8 bases, with 5 bases separating them. From germline, CDR1 is SGHTA and CDR2 FQGNSA. The CDR3 is made up of 12 amino acids. The CDR3 sequence is CASSLETEKLFF. As DNA, the CDR3 is TGTGCCAGCAGCTTAGAAACAGAAAAACTGTTTTTT.

The V gene is TRBV19, the J gene TRBJ2-1; the match to TRBD2 covers 11 bases. Germline-derived CDR1 and CDR2 are LNHDA and SQIVND (reference sequence). The CDR3 has 14 residues. V lost 7 bases to trimming and J lost 1 base; unmatched junction nucleotides: 0. The CDR3: CASTSGGSYNEQFF. For the CDR3, the DNA is TGTGCCAGTACTAGCGGGGGGTCCTACAATGAGCAGTTCTTC. Complete variable domain (other parts from reference TRBV19 and TRBJ2-1): DGGITQSPKYLFRKEGQNVTLSCEQNLNHDAMYWYRQDPGQGLRLIYYSQIVNDFQKGDIAEGYSVSREKKESFPLTVTSAQKNPTAFYLCASTSGGSYNEQFFGPGTRLTVL.

Here the CDR3 reads CASSFDSTLMSYGYTF. The CDR3 coding sequence is TGCGCCAGCAGCTTTGACAGTACCCTGATGAGCTATGGCTACACCTTC. V usage is TRBV5-1 and J usage is TRBJ1-2; tentatively, D is TRBD1 (5 bases). CDR3 length: 16 amino acids. The germline gives CDR1 SGHRS, CDR2 YFSETQ. V was cut by 2 bases and J by 4 bases, with 18 bases left in between.

V usage is TRBV19 and J usage is TRBJ1-2; D may be TRBD1 (6 bases). CDR3 length: 14 residues. Germline V gene lookup returns CDR1 LNHDA and CDR2 SQIVND (reference sequence). The V end lost 6 bases, the J end lost 3 bases, and 14 bases lay between the germline ends. This CDR3 reads CASSKQGRDYGYTF. The DNA of the CDR3 is TGTGCCAGTAGCAAACAGGGTCGGGACTATGGCTACACCTTC.

The chain recombines TRBV2 with TRBJ2-3, with TRBD2 identical over 13 bases. V trimming: 5 bases; J trimming: 7 bases; junction bases outside the gene matches: 9. Germline V lookup: CDR1 SNHLY, CDR2 FYNNEI. The CDR3 is 16 residues long. CDR3 residues: CASSLGLAGAGNTQYF. In nucleotides, the CDR3 is TGTGCCAGCAGTTTAGGACTAGCGGGAGCAGGGAATACGCAGTATTTT. Using reference TRBV2 and TRBJ2-3 for the parts outside the CDR3, the full variable domain is EPEVTQTPSHQVTQMGQEVILRCVPISNHLYFYWYRQILGQKVEFLVSFYNNEISEKSEIFDDQFSVERPDGSNFTLKIRSTKLEDSAMYFCASSLGLAGAGNTQYFGPGTRLTVL.

The chain carries TRBV7-2 and TRBJ1-6; no firm D call. Germline values: CDR1 SGHTA, CDR2 FQGNSA. V gave up 1 base and J gave up 5 bases, with 9 bases separating them. This CDR3 is 15 amino acids long. CDR3 in amino acids: CASSLVGVNNSPLHF. The CDR3 nucleotides read TGTGCCAGCAGCTTAGTCGGGGTGAATAATTCACCCCTCCACTTT. Supplemented by reference TRBV7-2 and TRBJ1-6, the full variable domain reads GAGVSQSPSNKVTEKGKDVELRCDPISGHTALYWYRQSLGQGLEFLIYFQGNSAPDKSGLPSDRFSAERTGGSVSTLTIQRTQQEDSAVYLCASSLVGVNNSPLHFGNGTRLTVT.

This chain connects TRBV7-9 to TRBJ2-5; D possibly corresponds to TRBD1 (6 bases). This CDR3 region has 16 residues. The germline gives CDR1 SEHNR, CDR2 FQNEAQ (reference sequence). The V end lost 5 bases, the J end lost 0 bases, and 16 bases lay between the germline ends. CDR3 in amino acids: CASSPPDRENQETQYF. The CDR3 DNA follows: TGTGCCAGCAGCCCTCCGGACAGAGAAAACCAAGAGACCCAGTACTTC. Together with reference TRBV7-9 and TRBJ2-5, the CDR3 gives the full variable domain: DTGVSQNPRHKITKRGQNVTFRCDPISEHNRLYWYRQTLGQGPEFLTYFQNEAQLEKSRLLSDRFSAERPKGSFSTLEIQRTEQGDSAMYLCASSPPDRENQETQYFGPGTRLLVL.

The chain recombines TRBV11-2 with TRBJ1-3; D unresolved. With 1 base removed from V and 4 bases from J, the gap between germline ends came to 14 bases. This CDR3 comprises 16 residues. The germline V gene encodes CDR1 SGHAT and CDR2 FQNNGV. CDR3 amino acids: CASSLGRRVTGNTIYF. The DNA of the CDR3 is TGTGCCAGCAGCTTAGGCCGGAGGGTTACGGGAAACACCATATATTTT.

The gene calls are TRBV6-6 and TRBJ2-1; D not certain. The V end was cut by 5 bases, the J end by 6 bases, with 8 bases between. Germline values: CDR1 MNHNY, CDR2 SVGAGI (reference sequence). The CDR3 spans 12 residues. The CDR3, as DNA: TGTGCCAGCAGTCCCCGGTCCAATGAGCAGTTCTTC. Its protein product is CASSPRSNEQFF.

This clone is a singleton in its sample. The CDR3 protein is CASSQDRYGYTF. For the CDR3, the DNA is TGTGCCAGCAGCCAGGACCGATATGGCTACACCTTC. The chain couples TRBV5-4 to TRBJ1-2; no reliable D call. V was shortened by 4 bases and J by 5 bases, with 9 bases between the two germline ends. CDR1 SGHNT and CDR2 YYREEE come from the germline V gene (reference sequence). CDR3 size: 12 residues.

The V gene is TRBV27, the J gene TRBJ2-7; TRBD1 aligns across 9 bases. Trimming at V came to 4 bases and at J to 6 bases, leaving 13 bases not matched to a gene. CDR1 and CDR2 (germline): MNHEY, SMNVEV (reference sequence). This CDR3 is 16 amino acids long. The CDR3 is CASSSDSGTGIFEQYF. The CDR3 nucleotides read TGTGCCAGCAGTTCAGATTCCGGGACAGGGATTTTCGAGCAGTACTTC.